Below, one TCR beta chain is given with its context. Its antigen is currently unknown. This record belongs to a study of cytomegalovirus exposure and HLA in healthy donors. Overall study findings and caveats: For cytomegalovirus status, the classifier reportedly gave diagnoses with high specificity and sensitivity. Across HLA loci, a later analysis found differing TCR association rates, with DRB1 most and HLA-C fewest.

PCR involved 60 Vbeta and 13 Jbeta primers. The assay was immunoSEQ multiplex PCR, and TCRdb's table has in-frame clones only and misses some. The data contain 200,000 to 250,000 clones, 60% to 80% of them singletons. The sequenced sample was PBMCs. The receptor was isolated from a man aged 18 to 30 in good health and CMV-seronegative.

The CDR3 protein is CASRTGGNGYTF. The CDR3 nucleotides read TGTGCCAGCAGGACAGGGGGTAATGGCTACACCTTC. The genes are TRBV7-6 and TRBJ1-2, with 9 bases lining up with TRBD1. This CDR3 region has 12 residues. Germline V lookup: CDR1 SGHVS, CDR2 FNYEAQ. The trim removed 6 bases at V and 6 bases at J, leaving 2 bases unmatched.